The 18 T cell receptor beta chains reported below all come from one sample, sequenced in a study of regulatory T cells in long-lasting Graves disease. Documented time point: newly diagnosed GD, antithyroid drugs for less than 3 months. Making the TCR library involved RNA that had been extracted from PBMCs. Construction of the TCR beta libraries employed iRepertoire HTBI primers in conjunction with Arm-PCR of CDR3 regions. TCRdb re-called the multiplex PCR reads with MiXCR, one entry per CDR3 protein. The table has roughly 220,000 distinct CDR3 sequences, 18% seen once. The sample here was peripheral blood mononuclear cells (PBMCs), taken at new diagnosis, from a patient treated with antithyroid drugs. Receptors originate from a female donor with Graves disease.

This rearrangement joins TRBV7-8 to TRBJ2-7; 7 positions match TRBD2. Germline loops: CDR1 SGHVS, CDR2 FQNEAQ. V trimming: 2 bases; J trimming: 4 bases; junction bases outside the gene matches: 2. This CDR3 has 13 residues. The CDR3 DNA sequence: TGTGCCAGCAGCTTACTAGCGGTTTACGAGCAGTACTTC. Protein product: CASSLLAVYEQYF. The entire variable domain, with the rest obtained from reference TRBV7-8 and TRBJ2-7, is as follows: GAGVSQSPRYKVAKRGQDVALRCDPISGHVSLFWYQQALGQGPEFLTYFQNEAQLDKSGLPSDRFFAERPEGSVSTLKIQRTQQEDSAVYLCASSLLAVYEQYFGPGTRLTVT.

This clonotype has a count of ten or more. The chain has TRBV7-3 and TRBJ2-2, with 7 bases matching TRBD2. The length of the CDR3 is 15 residues. V was pared by 0 bases and J by 5 bases, with 3 bases of the junction left unmatched. Germline CDR1 SGHTA, CDR2 FQGTGA. The DNA of the CDR3 is TGTGCCAGCAGCTTAACGCGGGAGAAAACCGGGGAGCTGTTTTTT. Its translation is CASSLTREKTGELFF. The whole variable domain, remainder taken from reference TRBV7-3 and TRBJ2-2, is GAGVSQTPSNKVTEKGKYVELRCDPISGHTALYWYRQSLGQGPEFLIYFQGTGAADDSGLPNDRFFAVRPEGSVSTLKIQRTERGDSAVYLCASSLTREKTGELFFGEGSRLTVL.

CDR3 sequence (DNA): TGTGCCAGCAGTTTATCCGGGACAGGGGGTAGAGATACGCAGTATTTT. It yields the protein CASSLSGTGGRDTQYF. The gene calls are TRBV12-3 or TRBV12-4 and TRBJ2-3, with 11 bases matching TRBD1. The CDR3 contains 16 residues. V lost 2 bases to trimming and J lost 5 bases; unmatched junction nucleotides: 6.

CDR3 DNA sequence: TGTGCCAGCAGCACTCATCCCTACGCGCAGTATTTT. Translating gives CASSTHPYAQYF. This chain uses TRBV9 with TRBJ2-3; unclear D gene. The CDR3 is 12 residues long. V was shortened by 4 bases and J by 10 bases, with 13 bases between the two germline ends. Per the germline V gene, CDR1 is SGDLS and CDR2 is YYNGEE. Variable domain in full (rest from reference TRBV9 and TRBJ2-3): DSGVTQTPKHLITATGQRVTLRCSPRSGDLSVYWYQQSLDQGLQFLIQYYNGEERAKGNILERFSAQQFPDLHSELNLSSLELGDSALYFCASSTHPYAQYFGPGTRLTVL.

In this sample, this clonotype turned up many times. V gene TRBV18 combines with J gene TRBJ2-1, with unresolved D. Germline values: CDR1 KGHSH, CDR2 LQKENI. The CDR3 has 12 amino acids. V was trimmed by 2 bases and J by 6 bases, leaving 5 bases between them. In DNA, the CDR3 is TGTGCCAGCTCACCAGACGGCAATGAGCAGTTCTTC. This gives the protein CASSPDGNEQFF. Based on the CDR3 plus reference TRBV18 and TRBJ2-1, the full variable domain is NAGVMQNPRHLVRRRGQEARLRCSPMKGHSHVYWYRQLPEEGLKFMVYLQKENIIDESGMPKERFSAEFPKEGPSILRIQQVVRGDSAAYFCASSPDGNEQFFGPGTRLTVL.

This clonotype was counted many times. The rearrangement joins TRBV4-2 to TRBJ2-2; D is possibly TRBD2 (6 bases). The CDR3 is 15 amino acids. Per germline, CDR1 LGHNA and CDR2 YNFKEQ. The ends were cut back, 3 bases at V and 3 bases at J, with 11 bases in the middle. CDR3 nucleotide sequence: TGTGCCAGCAGCCATCGGGAGAGCGACACCGGGGAGCTGTTTTTT. Its protein product is CASSHRESDTGELFF.

In the case of this clonotype: A much larger clone differs by one base, so this may be a read error. Here the CDR3 omits its conserved ending phenylalanine or tryptophan, so a read error is the likely source. The chain couples TRBV12-3 or TRBV12-4 to TRBJ2-5; 9 positions match TRBD2. The DNA end is more similar to TRBJ2-7, so the J call may be wrong. CDR3 length equals 14 residues. This CDR3 is CASNLAGAPYEQYL. The CDR3 region has the DNA TGTGCCAGCAATTTAGCGGGAGCCCCCTACGAGCAGTACCTC.

This clonotype has at least ten counts. The genes are TRBV10-2 and TRBJ2-5; 8 bases map to TRBD2. Germline CDR1 is WSHSY and CDR2 is SAAADI. V trimming: 3 bases; J trimming: 5 bases; junction bases outside the gene matches: 8. The CDR3 length is 15 residues. The CDR3: CASSELSGVGETQYF. In DNA form, the CDR3 reads TGCGCCAGCAGTGAACTTAGCGGGGTAGGGGAGACCCAGTACTTC.

The CDR3 DNA follows: TGCGCCAGCAGCCAAGATCCGGGCCTTAATGAAAAACTGTTTTTT. Encoded protein: CASSQDPGLNEKLFF. The chain uses TRBV4-3 and TRBJ1-4; the D is unclear. The V end lost 0 bases, the J end lost 4 bases, and 9 bases lay between the germline ends. Germline loops: CDR1 LGHNA, CDR2 YSLEER. This CDR3 has 15 residues.

The gene calls are TRBV6-1 and TRBJ2-3; D perhaps matches TRBD2 (7 bases). V lost 6 bases, J lost 4 bases, and 17 bases lay in between. The CDR3 runs 15 residues. Per germline, CDR1 MNHNS and CDR2 SASEGT. In DNA, the CDR3 is TGTGCCAGCAGGGCCCTGGGGGGGGCGGCAGATACGCAGTATTTT. Translated, it gives CASRALGGAADTQYF.

This clonotype was counted ten times or more. The chain carries TRBV7-9 and TRBJ1-1, with 7 positions matching TRBD1. V trimming: 5 bases; J trimming: 1 base; junction bases outside the gene matches: 7. This CDR3 comprises 15 residues. Per the germline V gene, CDR1 is SEHNR and CDR2 is FQNEAQ (reference sequence). The CDR3 protein is CASSPPRTGNTEAFF. In nucleotides, the CDR3 is TGTGCCAGCAGCCCCCCCCGGACAGGGAACACTGAAGCTTTCTTT.

This clonotype was picked up many times. V gene TRBV7-2 combines with J gene TRBJ2-3, with D possibly being TRBD2 (5 bases). V was shortened by 1 base and J by 4 bases, with 9 bases between the two germline ends. The CDR3 totals 14 residues. Per germline, CDR1 SGHTA and CDR2 FQGNSA. CDR3 sequence: CASSLGTDADTQYF. DNA for the CDR3: TGTGCCAGCAGCTTAGGGACTGATGCAGATACGCAGTATTTT.

About this clonotype: In this CDR3 the conserved last residue, phenylalanine or tryptophan, is missing, so a read error is likely. The chain combines TRBV4-1 with TRBJ1-6; D unclear. Trimming took 4 bases from V and 10 from J, leaving 14 bases between them. Per germline, CDR1 MGHRA and CDR2 YSYEKL. CDR3 length: 14 amino acids. The CDR3 is CASSRSLSYSPLHL. CDR3 DNA: TGCGCCAGCAGCCGGTCCCTCTCCTACTCACCCCTCCACTTG.

Ten or more counts support this clonotype. V and J are TRBV5-5 and TRBJ2-1, with 11 bases that match TRBD1. V was clipped by 7 bases and J by 6 bases; unmatched bases: 12. The CDR3 is made up of 16 amino acids. Germline V gene data show CDR1 as SGHKS and CDR2 as YYEKEE (reference sequence). The CDR3 DNA is TGTGCCAGCGAATTTTCGGACAGGGGGCTGGGCAATGAGCAGTTCTTC. Translating gives CASEFSDRGLGNEQFF.

This clonotype has ten or more counts. The rearrangement uses TRBV5-6 and TRBJ1-5, with D possibly matching TRBD1 (6 bases). The V gene's germline CDR1 is SGHDT and CDR2 YYEEEE. The CDR3 has 13 residues. Trimming left V 3 bases short and J 13 bases short, with 17 bases between. CDR3 DNA: TGTGCCAGCAGCTCGATGGTGGGGGGCGGACAGCATTTT. Its protein is CASSSMVGGGQHF.

This clonotype has more than one count but fewer than ten. DNA for the CDR3: TGTGCCAGCAGCAAGATAGCGGGAGTGGGTGAGCAGTTCTTC. It translates to CASSKIAGVGEQFF. This chain connects TRBV14 to TRBJ2-1; 9 bases agree with TRBD2. Germline lookup yields CDR1 SGHDN and CDR2 FVKESK. Unmatched junction bases numbered 8, after V lost 5 bases and J lost 9 bases. This CDR3 contains 14 residues.

The chain carries TRBV5-1 and TRBJ2-7; 7 nucleotides agree with TRBD1. Germline V gene data show CDR1 as SGHRS and CDR2 as YFSETQ. The length of the CDR3 is 14 residues. After removal of 4 bases from V and 6 bases from J, the junction contained 10 bases not matched to a gene. In nucleotides, the CDR3 is TGCGCCAGCAGCACGGGGACAGCCAGGGGCGAGCAGTACTTC. It specifies CASSTGTARGEQYF.

This clonotype showed up many times. J is TRBJ2-7 and V is TRBV11-2, with TRBD2 identical over 13 bases. Trimming cost V 5 bases and J 0 bases; bases outside gene matches: 1. The CDR3 consists of 15 residues. Germline loops: CDR1 SGHAT, CDR2 FQNNGV. The DNA of the CDR3 is TGTGCCAGCAGCCGGACTAGCGGGAGCTCCTACGAGCAGTACTTC. It is translated as CASSRTSGSSYEQYF.